The text below deals with one T cell receptor (beta chain). The antigen remains unidentified. The time point: blood from clinic visit 5 months post-surgery; TSC patient then seizure free. The sequenced cases were selected for having the highest brain T cell transcript signatures. At least one anti-epileptic drug was given before surgery. Some clones are missing from TCRdb's copy, which holds only in-frame ones; the method was immunoSEQ multiplex PCR. The profile covers 300,000 to 400,000 clones, with roughly 93% appearing a single time and 5.5% to 6% taken by the ten largest. The sample originates from a study of brain T cells in children with intractable seizures. Study-wide results and limits: Pre-surgery blood may have been undersampled, hiding some clones.

This CDR3 has 17 amino acids. CDR1 and CDR2 (germline): KGHSH, LQKENI. V was pared by 6 bases and J by 2 bases, with 10 bases of the junction left unmatched. This chain connects TRBV18 to TRBJ2-3; 11 nucleotides line up with TRBD2. This sample comprised peripheral blood, obtained about 5 months after surgery. This TCR came from a boy under three years old with tuberous sclerosis and intractable seizures. The chain's CDR3 is CASSSQGLAAITDTQYF. The CDR3, as DNA: TGTGCCAGCTCGTCTCAGGGACTAGCGGCTATCACAGATACGCAGTATTTT.